The clone carrying this TCR beta chain turned up a few times. What it recognizes is unknown. The data stem from a study of beta chain features in type 1 diabetes. About the study: The samples had approximately 110 million sorted cells examined in all.

The CDR3 spans 14 residues. Germline V gene sequence: CDR1 GTSNPN, CDR2 SVGIG (reference sequence). V lost 0 bases, J lost 4 bases, and 10 bases lay in between. Findings and limits, study-wide: The naive, central memory and Treg TCRB repertoires of patients appeared to be more similar to one another than those of healthy donors. Moderate but significant shortening of TCRB CDR3s was recorded in all four CD4+ subsets from Type 1 diabetes patients.

Via CD45RO/CCR7/CD25/CD127/CD95/CD27, cells of the CD4+ naive, central memory, regulatory and stem cell-like memory subsets were sorted. Purity (above 95%) was reached by all sorted populations. Investigators reverse transcribed all isolated RNA, so they sequenced expressed TCRB transcripts. Sequencing was performed with immunoSEQ multiplex PCR; in TCRdb, only in-frame clones are kept and a portion is missing. The repertoire holds about 660,000 clones, with 11% to 15% as singletons. Sequencing used naive CD4+ T cells from blood. The V gene is TRBV30, the J gene TRBJ1-3; unclear D gene. The TCR was taken from a man younger than 30 with type 1 diabetes. CDR3 DNA sequence: TGTGCCTGGAGTGTGGGCAACTCGGGAAACACCATATATTTT. Translated, it gives CAWSVGNSGNTIYF. The whole variable domain, remainder taken from reference TRBV30 and TRBJ1-3, is SQTIHQWPATLVQPVGSPLSLECTVEGTSNPNLYWYRQAAGRGLQLLFYSVGIGQISSEVPQNLSASRPQDRQFILSSKKLLLSDSGFYLCAWSVGNSGNTIYFGEGSWLTVV.